This T cell receptor beta chain stems from a study of graft-versus-host responses after intestinal transplantation. Study conclusions and caveats: Some patients had graft-donor T cell macrochimerism, and their allografts showed high graft-versus-host to host-versus-graft clonal ratios.

The CDR3 is 16 residues long. Germline V gene sequence: CDR1 SGDLS, CDR2 YYNGEE. V gave up 3 bases and J gave up 3 bases; unmatched junction bases: 2. Sequencing was performed with immunoSEQ multiplex PCR; in TCRdb, only in-frame clones are kept and a portion is missing. The repertoire includes some 39,000 clones, approximately 96% of them detected once, and 0.5% to 0.6% sits in the top ten. In regard to this clone: The antigen is undetermined.

The TCR was taken from a human donor who was the organ donor for an intestinal transplant. The source material was unstimulated CD8+ T cells sorted from spleen or lymph node cells, sampled before transplant. This chain connects TRBV9 to TRBJ2-3; 15 bases fit TRBD2. The CDR3 loop is CASSGTSGGATDTQYF. CDR3 DNA sequence: TGTGCCAGCAGCGGGACTAGCGGGGGGGCTACAGATACGCAGTATTTT.